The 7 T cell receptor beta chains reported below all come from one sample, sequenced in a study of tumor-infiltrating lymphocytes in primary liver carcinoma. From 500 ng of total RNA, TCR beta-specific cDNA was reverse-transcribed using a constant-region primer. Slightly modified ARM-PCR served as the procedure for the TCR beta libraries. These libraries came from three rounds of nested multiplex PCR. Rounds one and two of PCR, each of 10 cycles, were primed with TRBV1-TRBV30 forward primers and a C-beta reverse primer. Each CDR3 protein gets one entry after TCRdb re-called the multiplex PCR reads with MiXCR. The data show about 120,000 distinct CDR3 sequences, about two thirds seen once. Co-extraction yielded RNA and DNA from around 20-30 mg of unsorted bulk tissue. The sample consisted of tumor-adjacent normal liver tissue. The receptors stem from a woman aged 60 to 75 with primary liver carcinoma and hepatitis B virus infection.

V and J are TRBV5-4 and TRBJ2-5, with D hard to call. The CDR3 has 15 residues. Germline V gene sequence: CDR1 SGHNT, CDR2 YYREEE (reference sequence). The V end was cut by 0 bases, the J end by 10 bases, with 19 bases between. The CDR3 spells CASSLEARRPEVQYF. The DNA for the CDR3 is TGTGCCAGCAGCTTGGAGGCGCGCAGACCAGAGGTCCAGTACTTC.

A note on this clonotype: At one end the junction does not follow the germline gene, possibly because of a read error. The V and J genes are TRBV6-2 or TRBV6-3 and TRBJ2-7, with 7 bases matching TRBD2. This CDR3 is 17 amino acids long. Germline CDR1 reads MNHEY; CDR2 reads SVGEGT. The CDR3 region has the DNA TGTGCCAGCAGTTACTCGTTCGGGACGGGGGGTTTCTACAAGCAGTACTTC. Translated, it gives CASSYSFGTGGFYKQYF.

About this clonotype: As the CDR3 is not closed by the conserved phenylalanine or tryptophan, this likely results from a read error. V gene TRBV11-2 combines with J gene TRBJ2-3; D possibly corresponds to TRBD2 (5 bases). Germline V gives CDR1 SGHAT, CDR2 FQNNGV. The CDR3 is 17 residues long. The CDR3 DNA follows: TGTGCCAGCAGCTTAGTAATGGGGAGAAGGAGCACAGATATGCAGTATTTG. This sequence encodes CASSLVMGRRSTDMQYL.

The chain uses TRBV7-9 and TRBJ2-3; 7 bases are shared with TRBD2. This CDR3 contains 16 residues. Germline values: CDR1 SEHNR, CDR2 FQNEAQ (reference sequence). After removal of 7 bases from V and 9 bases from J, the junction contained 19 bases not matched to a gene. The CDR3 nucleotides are TGTGCCAGCATGCCCCCCCGCGGGAGAGGAACGGACACGCAGTATTTT. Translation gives CASMPPRGRGTDTQYF. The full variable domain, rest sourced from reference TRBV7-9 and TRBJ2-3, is DTGVSQNPRHKITKRGQNVTFRCDPISEHNRLYWYRQTLGQGPEFLTYFQNEAQLEKSRLLSDRFSAERPKGSFSTLEIQRTEQGDSAMYLCASMPPRGRGTDTQYFGPGTRLTVL.

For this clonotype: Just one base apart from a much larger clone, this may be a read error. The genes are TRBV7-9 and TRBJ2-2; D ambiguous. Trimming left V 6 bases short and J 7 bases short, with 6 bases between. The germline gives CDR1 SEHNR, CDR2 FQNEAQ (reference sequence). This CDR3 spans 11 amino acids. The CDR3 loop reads CASSYDGELFF. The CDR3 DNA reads TGTGCCAGCAGTTACGACGGGGAGCTGTTTTTT.

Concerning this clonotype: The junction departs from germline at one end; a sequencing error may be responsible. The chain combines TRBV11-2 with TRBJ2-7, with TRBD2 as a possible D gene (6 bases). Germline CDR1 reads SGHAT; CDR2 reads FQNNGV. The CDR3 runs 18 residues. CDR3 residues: CASSLLTGAAQLLYEQCF. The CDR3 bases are TGTGCCAGCAGCCTACTAACGGGAGCCGCTCAACTTTTATACGAGCAGTGCTTC.

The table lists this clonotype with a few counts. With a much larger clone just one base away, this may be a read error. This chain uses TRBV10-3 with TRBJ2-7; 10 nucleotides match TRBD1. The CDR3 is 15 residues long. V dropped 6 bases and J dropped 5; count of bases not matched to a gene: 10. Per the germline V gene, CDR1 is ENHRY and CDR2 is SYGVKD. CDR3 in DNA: TGTGCCATCAGCAGGACCCGGGACAGGGGCCACGAGCAGTACTTC. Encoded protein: CAISRTRDRGHEQYF.